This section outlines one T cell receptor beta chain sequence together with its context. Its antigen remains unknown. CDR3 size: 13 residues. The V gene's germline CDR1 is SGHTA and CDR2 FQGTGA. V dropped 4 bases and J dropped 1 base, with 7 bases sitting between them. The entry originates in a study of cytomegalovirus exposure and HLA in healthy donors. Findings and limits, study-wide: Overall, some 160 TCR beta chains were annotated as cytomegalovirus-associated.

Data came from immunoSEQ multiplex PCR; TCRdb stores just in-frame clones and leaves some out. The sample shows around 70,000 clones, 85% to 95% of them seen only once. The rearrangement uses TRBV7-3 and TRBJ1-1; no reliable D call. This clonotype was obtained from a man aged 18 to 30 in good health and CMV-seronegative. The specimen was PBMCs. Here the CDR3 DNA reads TGTGCCAGCAGCTCGGAGGGGAACACTGAAGCTTTCTTT. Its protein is CASSSEGNTEAFF.